The T cell receptor (beta chain) described here comes from a study of blood T cell repertoires in COVID-19. Looked up from germline, CDR1 is GTSNPN and CDR2 is SVGIG (reference sequence). The CDR3 totals 13 residues. V gave up 0 bases and J gave up 4 bases, with 7 bases separating them. In the authors' workflow: How many nucleated cells were present was estimated from reference gene primer amplification. TCRdb's table, derived via immunoSEQ multiplex PCR, lists solely in-frame clones and lacks some. That table supplies the V and J calls and clone size; D and trimming were determined from the DNA. The data show roughly 120,000 clones, over 80% seen once.

The V call is TRBV30, the J call TRBJ1-3; D gene unclear. The sequence derives from a man aged 25 to 40 with acute or convalescent COVID-19. Input material: peripheral blood. In DNA, the CDR3 is TGTGCCTGGAGTGTTACTAGAGGAAACACCATATATTTT. Translated, it gives CAWSVTRGNTIYF.